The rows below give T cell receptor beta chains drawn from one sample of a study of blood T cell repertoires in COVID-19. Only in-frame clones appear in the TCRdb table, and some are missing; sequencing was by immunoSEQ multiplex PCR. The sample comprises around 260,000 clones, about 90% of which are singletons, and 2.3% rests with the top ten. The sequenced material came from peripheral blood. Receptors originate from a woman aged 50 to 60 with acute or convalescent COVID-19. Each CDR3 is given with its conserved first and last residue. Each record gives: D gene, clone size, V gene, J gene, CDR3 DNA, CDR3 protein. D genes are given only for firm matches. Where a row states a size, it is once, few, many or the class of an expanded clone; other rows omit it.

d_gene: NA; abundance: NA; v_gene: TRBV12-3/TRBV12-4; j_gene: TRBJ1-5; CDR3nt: TGTGCCAGCAGTTTAGGGACAGATCAGCCCCAGCATTTT; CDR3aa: CASSLGTDQPQHF
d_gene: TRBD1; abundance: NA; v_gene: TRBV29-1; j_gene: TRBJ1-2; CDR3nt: TGCAGCGTTGAAGAGGGGGGACAGGTATCCTACACCTTC; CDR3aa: CSVEEGGQVSYTF
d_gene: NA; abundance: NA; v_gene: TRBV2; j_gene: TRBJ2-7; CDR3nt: TGTGCCAGCAGTGAGCGGACGCGGGACCGAGTTGGGTTC; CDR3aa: CASSERTRDRVGF
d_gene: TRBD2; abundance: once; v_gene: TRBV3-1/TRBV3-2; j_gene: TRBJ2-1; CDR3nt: TGTGCCAGCAGCCAAGGGTCTCTAGCGGGAGTGTTGAATGAGCAGTTCTTC; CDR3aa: CASSQGSLAGVLNEQFF
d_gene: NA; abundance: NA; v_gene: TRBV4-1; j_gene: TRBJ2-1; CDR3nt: TGCGCCAGCAGCCCGAATCTGGGGGGCTCCTACAATGAGCAGTTCTTC; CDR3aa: CASSPNLGGSYNEQFF
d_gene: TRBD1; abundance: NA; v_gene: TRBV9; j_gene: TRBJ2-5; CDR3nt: TGTGCCAGCAGCGTTCACACCGGGACAGGGGGCTTAGAGACCCAGTACTTC; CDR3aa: CASSVHTGTGGLETQYF
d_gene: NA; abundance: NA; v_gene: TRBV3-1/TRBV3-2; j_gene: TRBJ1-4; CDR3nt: TGTGCCAGCAGCCTCTCCGTGGGGGGGTTGAGTGAAAAACTGTTTTTT; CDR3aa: CASSLSVGGLSEKLFF
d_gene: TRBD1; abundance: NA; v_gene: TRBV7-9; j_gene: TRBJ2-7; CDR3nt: TGTGCCAGCAGCTCGGACAGGGGGGTCTCCTACGAGCAGTACTTC; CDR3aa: CASSSDRGVSYEQYF
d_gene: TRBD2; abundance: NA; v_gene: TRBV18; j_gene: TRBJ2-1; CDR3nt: TGTGCCAGCCGGACTAGCGGTAATGAGCAGTTCTTC; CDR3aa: CASRTSGNEQFF
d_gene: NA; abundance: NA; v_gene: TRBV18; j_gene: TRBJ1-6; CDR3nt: TGTGCCAGCTCACGGACGGGGGGGCCTCATTCACCCCTCCACTTT; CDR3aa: CASSRTGGPHSPLHF
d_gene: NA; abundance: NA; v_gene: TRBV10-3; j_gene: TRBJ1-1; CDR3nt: TGTGCCATCTGTGCGGGAATTGGCACTGAAGCTTTCTTT; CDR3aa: CAICAGIGTEAFF
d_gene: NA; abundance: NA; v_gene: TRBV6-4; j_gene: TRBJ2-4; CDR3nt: TGTGCCTGCCGCAGGGCCAAAAACATTCAGTACTTC; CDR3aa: CACRRAKNIQYF
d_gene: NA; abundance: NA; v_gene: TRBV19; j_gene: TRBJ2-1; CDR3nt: TGTGCCAGTAGCCGTCACGGTGAGCAGTTCTTC; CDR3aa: CASSRHGEQFF
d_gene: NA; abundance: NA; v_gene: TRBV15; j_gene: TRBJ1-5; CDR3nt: TGTGCCACCAGCAGCCGGGGAGGGGCCAATCAGCCCCAGCATTTT; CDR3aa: CATSSRGGANQPQHF
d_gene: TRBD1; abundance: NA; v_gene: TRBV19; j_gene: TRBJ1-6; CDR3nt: TGTGCCAGTAGTATATGGGTTCGGGACAGAAATTCACCCCTCCACTTT; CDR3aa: CASSIWVRDRNSPLHF
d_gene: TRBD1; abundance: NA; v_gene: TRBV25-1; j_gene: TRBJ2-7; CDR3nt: TGTGCCAGCAGTGATGACAGGGGTTTCTACGAGCAGTACTTC; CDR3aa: CASSDDRGFYEQYF
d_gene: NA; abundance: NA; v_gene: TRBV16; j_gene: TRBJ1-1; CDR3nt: TGTGCCAGCAGCCAATATCAGGTTCACACTGAAGCTTTCTTT; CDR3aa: CASSQYQVHTEAFF